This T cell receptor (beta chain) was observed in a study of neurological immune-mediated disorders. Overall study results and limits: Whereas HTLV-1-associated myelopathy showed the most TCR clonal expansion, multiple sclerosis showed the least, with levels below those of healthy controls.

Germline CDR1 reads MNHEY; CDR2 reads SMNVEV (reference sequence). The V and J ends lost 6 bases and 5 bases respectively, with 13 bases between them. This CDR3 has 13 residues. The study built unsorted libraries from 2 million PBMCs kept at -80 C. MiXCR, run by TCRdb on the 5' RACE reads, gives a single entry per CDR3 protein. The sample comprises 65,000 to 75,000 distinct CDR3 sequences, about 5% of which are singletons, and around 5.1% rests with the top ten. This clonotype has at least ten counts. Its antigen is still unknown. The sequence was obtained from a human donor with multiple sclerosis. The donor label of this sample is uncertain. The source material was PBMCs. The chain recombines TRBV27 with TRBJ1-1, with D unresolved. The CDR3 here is CASRPRGYTEAFF. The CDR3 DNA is TGTGCCAGCAGGCCACGGGGATATACTGAAGCTTTCTTT.